This is a list of T cell receptor beta chains from one sample in a study of T cell responses to AZD1222 COVID-19 vaccine. Measured with immunoSEQ multiplex PCR; TCRdb has only the in-frame clones, and not every one. The sample holds approximately 160,000 clones; around 88% are singletons and the top ten take roughly 3.5%. The sample consisted of peripheral blood, taken on day 0 of MenACWY control vaccination. The source of these receptors is an adult in good health. CDR3s include the opening cysteine and the closing phenylalanine or tryptophan. A D gene is named only where the DNA matches it firmly. Clone size appears in some rows only: once, few, many, or a class for an expanded clone.

J gene,V gene,D gene,clone size,CDR3 DNA,CDR3 protein
TRBJ2-7,TRBV3-1/TRBV3-2,TRBD1,once,TGTGCCAGCAGCCATCGGGACAGGGGCTACGAGCAGTACTTC,CASSHRDRGYEQYF
TRBJ1-4,TRBV29-1,-,-,TGCAGCGTTGCACCTTTCTCCTCCGAAAAACTGTTTTTT,CSVAPFSSEKLFF
TRBJ1-2,TRBV9,-,-,TGTGCCAGCAGCGTAGGCGGAGGGAGCTATGGCTACACCTTC,CASSVGGGSYGYTF
TRBJ1-3,TRBV4-1,TRBD1,-,TGCGCCAGCAGCCCCGACAGGGTTGCTGGAAACACCATATATTTT,CASSPDRVAGNTIYF
TRBJ2-7,TRBV2,TRBD2,-,TGTGCCAGCAGGGGGACTAGCGGGGAATCCGACTCCTACGAGCAGTACTTC,CASRGTSGESDSYEQYF
TRBJ2-7,TRBV11-3,TRBD1,-,TGTGCCAGCAGCCCCCGGGGGACAGGGGCCTTAAACGCTTACGAGCAGTACTTC,CASSPRGTGALNAYEQYF
TRBJ1-2,TRBV7-9,-,-,TGTGCCAGCAGCTTAACGGACAAATCTAACTATGGCTACACCTTC,CASSLTDKSNYGYTF
TRBJ1-5,TRBV24-1,TRBD1,few,TGTGCCACCAGCCCAGGGGGCTTCAATCAGCCCCAGCATTTT,CATSPGGFNQPQHF
TRBJ2-7,TRBV9,-,-,TGTGCCAGCAGCCTAAGCCCCCGAGACGAGCAGTACTTC,CASSLSPRDEQYF
TRBJ1-2,TRBV4-3,-,-,TGCGCCAGCAGCCAGGCCGACAGTCCCAGTGGCTACACCTTC,CASSQADSPSGYTF
TRBJ2-7,TRBV7-2,-,once,TGTGCCAGCAGCACGACCGGGACGGGAACCTACGAGCAGTACTTC,CASSTTGTGTYEQYF
TRBJ2-1,TRBV6-5,-,-,TGTGCCAGCAGTTACGGGGGAAATGAGCAGTTCTTC,CASSYGGNEQFF
TRBJ1-5,TRBV5-8,-,once,TGTGCCAGCAGCTTGGTGTCGCGCAATCAGCCCCAGCATTTT,CASSLVSRNQPQHF
TRBJ1-6,TRBV11-2,-,-,TGTGCCAGCAGCTTAGCCAGGGGCTCACCCCTCCACTTT,CASSLARGSPLHF
TRBJ2-3,TRBV29-1,-,-,TGCAGCGTTGAAGACGGGGCAGATACGCAGTATTTT,CSVEDGADTQYF
TRBJ1-5,TRBV7-9,-,-,TGTGCCAGCCAAAGGCAGCTTGGAGAGCCCCAGCATTTT,CASQRQLGEPQHF
TRBJ2-1,TRBV14,TRBD2,-,TGTGCCAGCAGCCTAGACCTGGGACTAGCCAAGTTCTTC,CASSLDLGLAKFF
TRBJ1-1,TRBV19,TRBD1,-,TGTGCCAGTAGTCCCGGGACAGGGATCATGAACACTGAAGCTTTCTTT,CASSPGTGIMNTEAFF
TRBJ2-1,TRBV24-1,TRBD2,once,TGTGCCACCAGTGATGGACTAGCGGGAGTTCGGGATGAGCAGTTCTTC,CATSDGLAGVRDEQFF
TRBJ1-6,TRBV11-1,-,-,TGTGCCAGCAGCTTAGGGGGCGATAATTCACCCCTCCACTTT,CASSLGGDNSPLHF
TRBJ2-7,TRBV13,TRBD2,-,TGTGCCAGCAGCTTCCGGACTAGCGGGAGGCAGGAGCAGTACTTC,CASSFRTSGRQEQYF
TRBJ1-5,TRBV4-3,-,-,TGCGCCAGCAGCCAGCACCTCCGGGGGAATCAGCCCCAGCATTTT,CASSQHLRGNQPQHF
TRBJ2-1,TRBV29-1,-,-,TGCAGCGTACAAGGCCAGACAATAGCCTACAATGAGCAGTTCTTC,CSVQGQTIAYNEQFF
TRBJ2-1,TRBV27,TRBD2,-,TGTGCCAGCACACTGGCGGGAGGATTGAATGAGCAGTTCTTC,CASTLAGGLNEQFF
TRBJ1-1,TRBV12-3/TRBV12-4,TRBD1,-,TGTGCCAGCAGTTTCGACAGGGGAGCTTTCTTT,CASSFDRGAFF
TRBJ2-6,TRBV7-2,TRBD1,-,TGTGCCAGCAGCTGGGGACAGGGGGCGAACTCTGGGGCCAACGTCCTGACTTTC,CASSWGQGANSGANVLTF
TRBJ2-7,TRBV11-2,TRBD2,once,TGTGCCAGCAGCCCGGGACTAGCGGGAGTCACGTACGAGCAGTACTTC,CASSPGLAGVTYEQYF
TRBJ2-5,TRBV12-3/TRBV12-4,TRBD2,-,TGTGCCAGCAGTTTCGCGGGAGTGGAGACCCAGTACTTC,CASSFAGVETQYF
TRBJ1-1,TRBV4-1,-,-,TGCGCCAGCAGCCAAGGGGTGGGGCTGAACACTGAAGCTTTCTTT,CASSQGVGLNTEAFF
TRBJ2-6,TRBV6-2/TRBV6-3,TRBD1,-,TGTGCCAGCAGTTACGGACAGGGGAATAGACCTGGGGCCAACGTCCTGACTTTC,CASSYGQGNRPGANVLTF
TRBJ1-3,TRBV5-5,TRBD1,-,TGTGCCAGCAGCTTGGACAGGGGGAGAAACACCATATATTTT,CASSLDRGRNTIYF
TRBJ2-2,TRBV7-9,TRBD2,-,TGTGCCAGCCTCAGGAAGCTAGCGGGGGGACAACTCACCGGGGAGCTGTTTTTT,CASLRKLAGGQLTGELFF
TRBJ2-5,TRBV6-6,TRBD2,few,TGTGCCAGCAGTTACTCGACGGGGGGTTACCAAGAGACCCAGTACTTC,CASSYSTGGYQETQYF
TRBJ1-1,TRBV5-6,-,-,TGTGCCAGCAGCTCCCGCGGGGGAGGGAGTGGGGCTGAAGCTTTCTTT,CASSSRGGGSGAEAFF
TRBJ1-1,TRBV9,-,-,TGTGCCAGCAGCCCCTCCTCAGGGGACACTGAAGCTTTCTTT,CASSPSSGDTEAFF
TRBJ2-7,TRBV11-3,TRBD2,few,TGTGCCAGCAGCTGGTCTAGCGGGAGTATCTACGAGCAGTACTTC,CASSWSSGSIYEQYF
TRBJ2-5,TRBV15,TRBD2,-,TGTGCCACCAGCAGAGCCAGCGGGGACGGAGAGACCCAGTACTTC,CATSRASGDGETQYF
TRBJ1-2,TRBV5-1,TRBD1,-,TGCGCCAGCAGCCAAAATTCAGGGGGCGAGTATGGCTACACCTTC,CASSQNSGGEYGYTF
TRBJ1-6,TRBV7-2,-,-,TGTGCCAGCAGCGCCACTCTGGTGGGGGCATCACAAAATTCACCCCTCCACTTT,CASSATLVGASQNSPLHF
TRBJ1-2,TRBV3-1/TRBV3-2,TRBD1,few,TGTGCCAGCAGCCGGGGACAGGCAAACTATGGCTACACCTTC,CASSRGQANYGYTF
TRBJ2-3,TRBV11-2,-,-,TGTGCCAGCAGCTCCGACTACAACTCACATACGCAGTATTTT,CASSSDYNSHTQYF
TRBJ2-7,TRBV2,-,-,TGTGCCAGCAGGGACAGCCGCGGGGAGCAGTACTTC,CASRDSRGEQYF